The rows below give T cell receptor beta chains drawn from one sample of a study of early T cells in non-severe SARS-CoV-2 infection. Each CDR3 protein gets one entry after TCRdb re-called the 5' RACE reads with MiXCR. The sample contains approximately 50,000 distinct CDR3 sequences, 9.3% of which appear only once. The sequenced material came from whole blood. Every receptor here comes from an adult who was a healthcare worker with PCR-confirmed SARS-CoV-2 infection or an uninfected control (not recorded which). The CDR3 runs from the conserved cysteine through the conserved F or W. Each record gives: D gene, J gene, V gene, clone size, CDR3 DNA, CDR3 protein. The D gene is left open where the match is weak. The size of a clone is reported for some rows only, either as once, few or many, or as a class for expanded clones.

>-|TRBJ2-7|TRBV7-2|many
TGTGCCAGCAGCTTAGCGAGGAAAACCGACTCCTACGAGCAGTACTTC
CASSLARKTDSYEQYF
>TRBD2|TRBJ2-1|TRBV7-7|many
TGTGCCAGCAGCTTATTTCCTAGCGGGAGAGAGGGTGAGCAGTTCTTC
CASSLFPSGREGEQFF
>TRBD2|TRBJ2-3|TRBV18|-
TGTGCCAGCTCACTTTCTACGACTAGCGGAGTCACAGATACGCAGTATTTT
CASSLSTTSGVTDTQYF
>TRBD2|TRBJ2-1|TRBV12-3/TRBV12-4|few
TGTGCCAGCGAACTAGCGGGACCATACAATGAGCAGTTCTTC
CASELAGPYNEQFF
>TRBD2|TRBJ2-1|TRBV7-2|few
TGTGCCAGCAGCTTAAGGCTAGCGGGAGCCAATGAGCAGTTCTTC
CASSLRLAGANEQFF
>TRBD1|TRBJ1-5|TRBV19|medium-sized
TGTGCCAGTAGTATTGGGGACAGGGGACATCAGCCCCAGCATTTT
CASSIGDRGHQPQHF
>TRBD2|TRBJ2-1|TRBV28|few
TGTGCCAGCAGTTTAGAACAAGCGGGAGGAAATGAGCAGTTCTTC
CASSLEQAGGNEQFF
>-|TRBJ1-1|TRBV9|medium-sized
TGTGCCAGCAGCGTAGATACCCGGAGTGAAGCTTTCTTT
CASSVDTRSEAFF
>TRBD1|TRBJ1-2|TRBV5-1|few
TGCGCCAGCAGCTCTCCGGTTACAGGGGGGCCGGCGGATGGCTACACCTTC
CASSSPVTGGPADGYTF
>-|TRBJ2-1|TRBV7-3|few
TGTGCCAGCAGCTTATCGGGCGACAATGAGCAGTTCTTC
CASSLSGDNEQFF
>-|TRBJ1-1|TRBV28|many
TGTGCCAGCAGCCTCCCGCTGGGGGCGGACACTGAAGCTTTCTTT
CASSLPLGADTEAFF
>TRBD1|TRBJ1-2|TRBV29-1|many
TGCAGCGCCAATGGACAGGGGTATGGCTACACCTTC
CSANGQGYGYTF
>-|TRBJ1-1|TRBV10-3|-
TGTGCCATCAGTGGGGCTGCAAACACTGAAGCTTTCTTT
CAISGAANTEAFF
>-|TRBJ2-1|TRBV12-3/TRBV12-4|-
TGTGCCAGCAGTTTGGCCCGCAAGGACAATGAGCAGTTCTTC
CASSLARKDNEQFF
>TRBD2|TRBJ2-3|TRBV18|many
TGTGCCAGCTCACCACGGTTACTAGCGGGGAGGCCGCCGACAGATACGCAGTATTTT
CASSPRLLAGRPPTDTQYF
>-|TRBJ1-1|TRBV28|few
TGTGCCAGCAGGAACGCGAACACTGAAGCTTTCTTT
CASRNANTEAFF
>TRBD2|TRBJ2-2|TRBV19|few
TGTGCCAGTAGTATGGGAGGGACGAACACCGGGGAGCTGTTTTTT
CASSMGGTNTGELFF
>TRBD1|TRBJ2-7|TRBV18|-
TGTGCCAGCTCACCCGGGACAGCCAAAAACTACGAGCAGTACTTC
CASSPGTAKNYEQYF
>TRBD1|TRBJ1-2|TRBV29-1|few
TGCAGCGTTGAAGTCGACAGGGGCGGTGGCTACACCTTC
CSVEVDRGGGYTF
>-|TRBJ2-7|TRBV4-1|few
TGCGCCAGCAGCCAAGTTGCAGATACCTACGAGCAGTACTTC
CASSQVADTYEQYF
>-|TRBJ2-2|TRBV19|few
TGTGCCAGTAGTTTCAAGGCAAGGGAGCTGTTTTTT
CASSFKARELFF
>-|TRBJ2-2|TRBV10-3|many
TGTGCCATCAGGCGGGCTAACACCGGGGAGCTGTTTTTT
CAIRRANTGELFF
>TRBD1|TRBJ1-6|TRBV18|many
TGTGCCAGCTCCCTCCGGGACAGGGGTGTCCGATCACCCCTCCACTTT
CASSLRDRGVRSPLHF
>TRBD2|TRBJ2-7|TRBV7-9|-
TGTGCCAGCAGCACCGCCGGGACTAGCTACGAGCAGTACTTC
CASSTAGTSYEQYF
>-|TRBJ1-6|TRBV12-3/TRBV12-4|-
TGTGCCAGCAGTCCTCTAGGCGGGGCTAATTCACCCCTCCACTTT
CASSPLGGANSPLHF
>-|TRBJ1-1|TRBV12-3/TRBV12-4|-
TGTGCCAGCAGTTTAGTGGCAGGAGACACTGAAGCTTTCTTT
CASSLVAGDTEAFF
>-|TRBJ2-6|TRBV6-1|many
TGTGCCAGCAGTGAAAGGGGGTCTGGGGCCAACGTCCTGACTTTC
CASSERGSGANVLTF
>TRBD2|TRBJ2-7|TRBV6-2/TRBV6-3|-
TGTGCCAGCAGCTTCGGACTAGCGGGAGTCTACGAGCAGTACTTC
CASSFGLAGVYEQYF
>TRBD1|TRBJ1-2|TRBV29-1|many
TGCAGCGTTGATTCGGGACAGGTCTATGGCTACACCTTC
CSVDSGQVYGYTF
>-|TRBJ1-4|TRBV4-2|-
TGTGCCAGCAGCCAAGAGGGCGCTAGGTTCGAAAAACTGTTTTTT
CASSQEGARFEKLFF
>-|TRBJ2-7|TRBV20-1|many
TGCAGTGCTAGATTTGGGCGGACCTACGAGCAGTACTTC
CSARFGRTYEQYF
>TRBD2|TRBJ2-1|TRBV10-2|-
TGCGCCAGCAGTGCGGTCCTAGCGGGAGCCCATGAGCAGTTCTTC
CASSAVLAGAHEQFF
>-|TRBJ2-5|TRBV12-3/TRBV12-4|-
TGTGCCAGCAGACGGGGTTCATTGGGGGAGACCCAGTACTTC
CASRRGSLGETQYF
>-|TRBJ2-7|TRBV4-2|many
TGTGCCAGCAGCCTGTTGGGGAAGGTGGGCTCCTACGAGCAGTACTTC
CASSLLGKVGSYEQYF
>-|TRBJ2-7|TRBV9|-
TGTGCCAGCAGTCCTCTGGCCGAAAACTACGAGCAGTACTTC
CASSPLAENYEQYF
>TRBD1|TRBJ1-2|TRBV12-3/TRBV12-4|-
TGTGCCAGCAGCACAACAGGGGGCGACCTCAACACCTTC
CASSTTGGDLNTF
>TRBD1|TRBJ1-1|TRBV7-9|-
TGTGCCAGCAGAAACAGGGGAACTGAAGCTTTCTTT
CASRNRGTEAFF
>-|TRBJ2-1|TRBV6-2/TRBV6-3|many
TGTGCCAGCAGCCACCGGGACAACCCTTACAATGAGCAGTTCTTC
CASSHRDNPYNEQFF
>-|TRBJ2-3|TRBV12-3/TRBV12-4|many
TGTGCCAGCAGTTTAGGCCGTAGCACAGATACGCAGTATTTT
CASSLGRSTDTQYF